Following are 2 T cell receptor beta chains from one sample sequenced in a study of human T cells and chemical hapten exposure. The sample's time point: healthy volunteer bleed at 6 weeks. From whole blood left unfractionated, total RNA was extracted. MiXCR was run by TCRdb on the RACE reads, yielding one entry per CDR3 protein. The profile shows approximately 59,000 distinct CDR3 sequences, around 6.1% of them singletons. Sequencing was performed on whole blood. The receptor source for this set is a female donor in good health. Some clones in this sample may be carry-over from other donors' samples.

This clonotype occurred many times. The rearrangement links TRBV7-9 to TRBJ1-4; 7 positions match TRBD1. This CDR3 has 14 amino acids. The germline V gene has CDR1 SEHNR and CDR2 FQNEAQ (reference sequence). V lost 8 bases to trimming and J lost 0 bases; unmatched junction nucleotides: 3. CDR3 in DNA: TGTGCCAGCGGGACAGAGGCAACTAATGAAAAACTGTTTTTT. Protein sequence: CASGTEATNEKLFF. The complete variable domain, with remaining parts taken from reference TRBV7-9 and TRBJ1-4, reads DTGVSQNPRHKITKRGQNVTFRCDPISEHNRLYWYRQTLGQGPEFLTYFQNEAQLEKSRLLSDRFSAERPKGSFSTLEIQRTEQGDSAMYLCASGTEATNEKLFFGSGTQLSVL.

This clonotype was detected a few times. This rearrangement joins TRBV27 to TRBJ1-1; TRBD1 matches at 7 bases. V shed 2 bases and J 0 bases; nucleotides not matched to a gene: 12. The CDR3 spans 18 residues. Germline assignment: CDR1 MNHEY and CDR2 SMNVEV (reference sequence). This chain's CDR3 is CASSLPGQPPLMNTEAFF. In nucleotides, the CDR3 is TGTGCCAGCAGTTTACCGGGACAGCCTCCTTTAATGAACACTGAAGCTTTCTTT.